The clone carrying this TCR beta chain was recorded at least ten times. Its antigen is as yet unknown. The data were taken from a study of T cells in Graves' hyperthyroidism and ophthalmopathy. Overall study context: Blood was drawn when the patient was first diagnosed and still untreated. Findings of the study overall: Researchers found most expanded thyroid clonotypes above 0.001 in blood as well. The model forecast ophthalmopathy, anticipating it by a median around 6.5 months before onset.

This CDR3 comprises 14 residues. Trimming cost V 3 bases and J 5 bases, with 10 bases left between them. There were TCR beta CDR3 regions amplified from RNA transcripts. A first-round RT-PCR of the TCR CDR3 used the HTBI primer set. TCRdb passed the multiplex PCR reads through MiXCR, listing each CDR3 protein once. The sample includes 380,000 or so distinct CDR3 sequences, 14% seen only once; the top ten take around 24%. The chain is built from TRBV12-3 or TRBV12-4 and TRBJ1-4, with D unclear. This receptor was taken from a woman in her 30s with Graves' hyperthyroidism. Sequencing used blood. The CDR3, as DNA: TGTGCCAGCAGTTTTCGTACGGCGAATGAAAAACTGTTTTTT. Translation gives CASSFRTANEKLFF.